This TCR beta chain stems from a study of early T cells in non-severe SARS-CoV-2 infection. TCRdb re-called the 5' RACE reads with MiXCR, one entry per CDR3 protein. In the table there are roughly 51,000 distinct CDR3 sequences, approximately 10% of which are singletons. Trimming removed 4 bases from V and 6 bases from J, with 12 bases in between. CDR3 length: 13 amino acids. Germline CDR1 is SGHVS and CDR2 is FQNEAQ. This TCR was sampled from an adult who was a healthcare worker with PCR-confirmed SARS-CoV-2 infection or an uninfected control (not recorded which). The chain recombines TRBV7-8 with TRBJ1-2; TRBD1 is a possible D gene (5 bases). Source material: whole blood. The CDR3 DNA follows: TGTGCCAGCAGCTCCGGGGGGATTGATGGCTACACCTTC. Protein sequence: CASSSGGIDGYTF.